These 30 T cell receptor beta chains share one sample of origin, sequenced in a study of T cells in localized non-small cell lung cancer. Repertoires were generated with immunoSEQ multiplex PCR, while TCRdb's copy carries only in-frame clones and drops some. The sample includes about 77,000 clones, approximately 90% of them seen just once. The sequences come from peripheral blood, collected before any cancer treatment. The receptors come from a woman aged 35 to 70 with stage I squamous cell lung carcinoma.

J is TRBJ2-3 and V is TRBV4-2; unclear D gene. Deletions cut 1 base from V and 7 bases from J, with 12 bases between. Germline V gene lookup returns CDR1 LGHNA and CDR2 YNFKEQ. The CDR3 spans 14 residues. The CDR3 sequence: CASSQVSVLHTQYF. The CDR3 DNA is TGTGCCAGCAGCCAAGTAAGCGTCCTTCATACGCAGTATTTT.

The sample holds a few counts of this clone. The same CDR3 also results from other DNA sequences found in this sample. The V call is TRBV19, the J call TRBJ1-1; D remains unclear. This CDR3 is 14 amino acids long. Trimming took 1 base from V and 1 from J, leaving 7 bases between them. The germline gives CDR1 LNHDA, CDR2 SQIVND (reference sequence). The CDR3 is CASSIGRANTEAFF. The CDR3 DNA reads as TGTGCCAGTAGTATAGGGAGAGCGAACACTGAAGCTTTCTTT.

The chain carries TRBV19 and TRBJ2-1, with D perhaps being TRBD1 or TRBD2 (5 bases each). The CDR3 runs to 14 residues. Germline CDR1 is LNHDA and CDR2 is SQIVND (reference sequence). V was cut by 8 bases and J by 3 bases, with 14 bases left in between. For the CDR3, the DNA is TGTGCCAGTTCAACCGGGACCTTCTACAATGAGCAGTTCTTC. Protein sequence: CASSTGTFYNEQFF.

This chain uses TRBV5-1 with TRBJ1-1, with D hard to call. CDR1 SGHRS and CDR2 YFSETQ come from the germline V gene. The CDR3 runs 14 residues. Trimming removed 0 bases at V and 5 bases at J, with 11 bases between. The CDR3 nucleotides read TGCGCCAGCAGCTTGGAACCGGGGAGGACTGAAGCTTTCTTT. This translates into CASSLEPGRTEAFF.

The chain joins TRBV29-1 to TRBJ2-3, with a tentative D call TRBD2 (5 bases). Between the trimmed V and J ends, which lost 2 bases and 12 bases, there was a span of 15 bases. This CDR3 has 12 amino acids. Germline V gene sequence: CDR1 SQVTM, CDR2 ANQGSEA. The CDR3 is CSVERTPTSQYF. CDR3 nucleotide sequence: TGCAGCGTTGAAAGGACTCCCACCTCCCAGTATTTT.

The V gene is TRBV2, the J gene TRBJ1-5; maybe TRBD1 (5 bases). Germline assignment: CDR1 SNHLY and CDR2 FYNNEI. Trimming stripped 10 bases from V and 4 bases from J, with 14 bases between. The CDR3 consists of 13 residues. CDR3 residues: CATKQGGNQPQHF. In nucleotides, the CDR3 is TGTGCCACCAAGCAGGGTGGGAATCAGCCCCAGCATTTT.

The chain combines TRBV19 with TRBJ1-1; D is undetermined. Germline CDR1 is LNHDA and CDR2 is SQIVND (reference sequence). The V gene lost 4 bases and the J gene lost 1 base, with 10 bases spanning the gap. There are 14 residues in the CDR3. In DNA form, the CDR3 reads TGTGCCAGTAGTACAACAGCCCAGAACACTGAAGCTTTCTTT. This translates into CASSTTAQNTEAFF.

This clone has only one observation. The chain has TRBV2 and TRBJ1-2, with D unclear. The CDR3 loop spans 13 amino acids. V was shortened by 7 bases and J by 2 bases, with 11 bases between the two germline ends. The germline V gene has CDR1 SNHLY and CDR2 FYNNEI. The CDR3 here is CASTRTVNYGYTF. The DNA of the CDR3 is TGTGCCAGCACCCGGACGGTCAACTATGGCTACACCTTC.

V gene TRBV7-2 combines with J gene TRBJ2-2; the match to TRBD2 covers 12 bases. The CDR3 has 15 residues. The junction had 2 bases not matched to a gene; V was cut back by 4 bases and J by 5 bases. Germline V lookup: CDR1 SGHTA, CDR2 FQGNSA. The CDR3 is CASSSLAGGTGELFF. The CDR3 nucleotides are TGTGCCAGCAGCTCGCTAGCGGGGGGGACCGGGGAGCTGTTTTTT.

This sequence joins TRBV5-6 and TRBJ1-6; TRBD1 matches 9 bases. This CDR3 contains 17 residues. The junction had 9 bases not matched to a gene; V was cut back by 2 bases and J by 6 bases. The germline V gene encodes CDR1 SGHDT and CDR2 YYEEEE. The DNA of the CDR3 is TGTGCCAGCAGCTTAGGTACAGGGGGCACCTTTAATTCACCCCTCCACTTT. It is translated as CASSLGTGGTFNSPLHF.

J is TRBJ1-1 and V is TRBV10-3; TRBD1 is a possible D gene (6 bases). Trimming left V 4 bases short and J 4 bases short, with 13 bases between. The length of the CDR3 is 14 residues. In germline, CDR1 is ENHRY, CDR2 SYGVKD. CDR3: CAISVGGSRTEAFF. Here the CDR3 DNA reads TGTGCCATCAGTGTAGGGGGGTCGCGCACTGAAGCTTTCTTT.

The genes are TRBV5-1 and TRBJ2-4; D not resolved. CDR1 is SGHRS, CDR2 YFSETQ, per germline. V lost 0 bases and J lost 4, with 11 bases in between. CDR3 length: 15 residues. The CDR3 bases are TGCGCCAGCAGCTTGGATGCGAGCCCTAAAAACATTCAGTACTTC. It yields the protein CASSLDASPKNIQYF.

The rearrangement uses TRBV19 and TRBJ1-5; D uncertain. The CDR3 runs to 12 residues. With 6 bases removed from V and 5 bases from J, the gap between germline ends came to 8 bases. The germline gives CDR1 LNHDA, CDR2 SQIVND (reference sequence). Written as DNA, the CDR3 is TGTGCCAGTAGGGAGGGTTATCAGCCCCAGCATTTT. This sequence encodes CASREGYQPQHF. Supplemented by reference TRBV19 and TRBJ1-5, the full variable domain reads DGGITQSPKYLFRKEGQNVTLSCEQNLNHDAMYWYRQDPGQGLRLIYYSQIVNDFQKGDIAEGYSVSREKKESFPLTVTSAQKNPTAFYLCASREGYQPQHFGDGTRLSIL.

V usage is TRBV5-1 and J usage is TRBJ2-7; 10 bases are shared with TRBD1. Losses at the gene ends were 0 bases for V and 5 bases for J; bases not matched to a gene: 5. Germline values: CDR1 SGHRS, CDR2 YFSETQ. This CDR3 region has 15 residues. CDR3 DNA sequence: TGCGCCAGCAGCTTGGATGGGACAGGGGTGGACGAGCAGTACTTC. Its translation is CASSLDGTGVDEQYF.

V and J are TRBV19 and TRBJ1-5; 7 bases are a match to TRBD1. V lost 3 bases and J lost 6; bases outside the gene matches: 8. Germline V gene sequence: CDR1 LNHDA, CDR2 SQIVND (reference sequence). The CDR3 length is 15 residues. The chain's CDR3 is CASSIGQALSQPQHF. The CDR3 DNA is TGTGCCAGTAGTATTGGACAGGCCCTGAGTCAGCCCCAGCATTTT. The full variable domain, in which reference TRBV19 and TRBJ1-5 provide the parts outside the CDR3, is DGGITQSPKYLFRKEGQNVTLSCEQNLNHDAMYWYRQDPGQGLRLIYYSQIVNDFQKGDIAEGYSVSREKKESFPLTVTSAQKNPTAFYLCASSIGQALSQPQHFGDGTRLSIL.

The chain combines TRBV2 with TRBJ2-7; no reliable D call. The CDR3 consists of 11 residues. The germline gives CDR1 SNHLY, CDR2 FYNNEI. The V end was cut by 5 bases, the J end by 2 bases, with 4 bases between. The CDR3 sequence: CASSWPYEQYF. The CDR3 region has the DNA TGTGCCAGCAGTTGGCCCTACGAGCAGTACTTC.

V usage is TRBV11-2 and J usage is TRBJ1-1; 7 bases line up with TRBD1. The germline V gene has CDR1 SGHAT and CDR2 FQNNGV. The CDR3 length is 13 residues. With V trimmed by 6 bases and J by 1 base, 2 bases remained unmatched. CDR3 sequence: CASRRTGNTEAFF. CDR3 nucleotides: TGTGCCAGCAGGAGGACAGGGAACACTGAAGCTTTCTTT.

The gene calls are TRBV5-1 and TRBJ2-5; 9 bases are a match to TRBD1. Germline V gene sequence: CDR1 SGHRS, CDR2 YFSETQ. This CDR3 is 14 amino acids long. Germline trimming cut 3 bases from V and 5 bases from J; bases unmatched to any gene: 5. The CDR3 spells CASSWTGDRETQYF. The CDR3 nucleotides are TGCGCCAGCAGCTGGACAGGGGATCGGGAGACCCAGTACTTC.

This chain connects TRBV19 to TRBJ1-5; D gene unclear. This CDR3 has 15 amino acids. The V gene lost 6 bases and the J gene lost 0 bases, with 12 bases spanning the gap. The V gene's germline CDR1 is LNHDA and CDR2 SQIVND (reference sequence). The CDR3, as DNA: TGTGCCAGTAGGGACGAGGCGAATAGCAATCAGCCCCAGCATTTT. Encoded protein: CASRDEANSNQPQHF.

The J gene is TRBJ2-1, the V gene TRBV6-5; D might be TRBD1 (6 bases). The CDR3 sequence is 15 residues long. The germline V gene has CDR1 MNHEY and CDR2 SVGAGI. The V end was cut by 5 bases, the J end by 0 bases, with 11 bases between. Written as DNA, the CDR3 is TGTGCCAGCAGTCAGCAGGACAGCTCCTACAATGAGCAGTTCTTC. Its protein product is CASSQQDSSYNEQFF.

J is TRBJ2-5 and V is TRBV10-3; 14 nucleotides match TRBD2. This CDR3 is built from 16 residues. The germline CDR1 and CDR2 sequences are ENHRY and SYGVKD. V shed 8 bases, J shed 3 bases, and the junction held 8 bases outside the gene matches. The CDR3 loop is CAIGGTSGGTKETQYF. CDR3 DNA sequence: TGTGCCATCGGCGGGACTAGCGGGGGTACGAAAGAGACCCAGTACTTC.

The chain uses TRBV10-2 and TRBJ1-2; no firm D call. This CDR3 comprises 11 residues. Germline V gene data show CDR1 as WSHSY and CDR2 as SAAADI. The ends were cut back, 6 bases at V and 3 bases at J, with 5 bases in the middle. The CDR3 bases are TGCGCCAGCAGAGCTTACTATGGCTACACCTTC. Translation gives CASRAYYGYTF.

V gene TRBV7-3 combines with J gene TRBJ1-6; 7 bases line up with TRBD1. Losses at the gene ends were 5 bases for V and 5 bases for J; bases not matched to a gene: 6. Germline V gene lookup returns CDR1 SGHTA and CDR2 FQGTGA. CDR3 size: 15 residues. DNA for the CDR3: TGTGCCAGCAGCCGACAGGGTGGCAATAATTCACCCCTCCACTTT. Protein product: CASSRQGGNNSPLHF.

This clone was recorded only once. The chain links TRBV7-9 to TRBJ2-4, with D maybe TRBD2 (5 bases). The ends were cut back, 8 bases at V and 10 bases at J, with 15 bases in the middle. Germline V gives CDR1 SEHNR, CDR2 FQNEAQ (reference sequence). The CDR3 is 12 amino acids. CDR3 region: CASGLTTGIQYF. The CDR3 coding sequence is TGTGCCAGCGGTCTAACCACGGGGATTCAGTACTTC.

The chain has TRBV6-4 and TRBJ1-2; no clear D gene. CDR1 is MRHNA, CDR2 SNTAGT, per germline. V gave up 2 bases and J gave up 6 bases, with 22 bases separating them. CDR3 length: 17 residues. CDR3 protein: CASSDPNSPGLLDGYTF. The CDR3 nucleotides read TGTGCCAGCAGTGACCCGAACTCCCCCGGGCTATTAGATGGCTACACCTTC.

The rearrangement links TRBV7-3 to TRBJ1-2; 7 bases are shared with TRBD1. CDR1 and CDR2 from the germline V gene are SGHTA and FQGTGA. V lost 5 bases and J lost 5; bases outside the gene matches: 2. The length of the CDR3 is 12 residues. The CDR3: CASSTGVYGYTF. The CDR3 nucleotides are TGTGCCAGCAGCACAGGGGTTTATGGCTACACCTTC.

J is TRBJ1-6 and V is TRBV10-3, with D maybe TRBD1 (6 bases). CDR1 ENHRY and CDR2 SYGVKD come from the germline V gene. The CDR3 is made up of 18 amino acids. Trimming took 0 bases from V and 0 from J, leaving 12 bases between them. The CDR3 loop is CAISESTGLSSYNSPLHF. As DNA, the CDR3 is TGTGCCATCAGTGAGTCTACAGGGCTCAGCTCCTATAATTCACCCCTCCACTTT.

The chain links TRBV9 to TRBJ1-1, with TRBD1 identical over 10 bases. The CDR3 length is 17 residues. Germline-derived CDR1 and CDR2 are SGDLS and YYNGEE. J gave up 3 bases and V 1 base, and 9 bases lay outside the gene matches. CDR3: CASSVLTGQGLDTEAFF. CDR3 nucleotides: TGTGCCAGCAGCGTACTAACGGGACAGGGGCTTGACACTGAAGCTTTCTTT.

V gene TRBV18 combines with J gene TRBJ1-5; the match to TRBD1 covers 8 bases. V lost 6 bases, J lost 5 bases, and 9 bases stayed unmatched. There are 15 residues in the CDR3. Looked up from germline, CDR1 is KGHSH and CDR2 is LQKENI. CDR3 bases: TGTGCCAGCTCTCGCGGACAGGGTTGGGATCAGCCCCAGCATTTT. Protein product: CASSRGQGWDQPQHF.

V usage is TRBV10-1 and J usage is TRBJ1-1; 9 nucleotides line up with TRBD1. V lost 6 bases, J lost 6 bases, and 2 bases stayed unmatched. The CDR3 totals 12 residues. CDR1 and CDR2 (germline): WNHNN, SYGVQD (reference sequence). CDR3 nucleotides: TGCGCCAGCAGCCGGGACAGGGCTGAAGCTTTCTTT. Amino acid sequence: CASSRDRAEAFF.